Listed below are T cell receptor beta chains from one sample, sequenced in a study of blood T cells in healthy people across ages. MiXCR was run by TCRdb on the 5' RACE reads, yielding one entry per CDR3 protein. This sample yields 1.5 million to 2 million distinct CDR3 sequences, of which 28% are seen a single time; 6.5% to 8.5% belongs to the top ten. Sample: blood. The receptors stem from a woman aged 25 to 39 in good health. The conserved cysteine and the conserved F or W are not part of the CDR3 here. Each record gives: V gene, D gene, CDR3 protein. A D gene is named only where the DNA matches it firmly.

TRBV14,TRBD1,ASSRTGQGGYT
TRBV20-1,NA,SARAQGTLYEQY
TRBV15,NA,ATSSPPTYEQY
TRBV5-1,NA,ASSSRAGAGPYEQY
TRBV7-9,NA,ASSLGHTARAKQETQY
TRBV27,NA,ASKDPTTYGYT
TRBV28,NA,ANTYSDGTDTQY
TRBV29-1,NA,SVEKSGSNTEAF
TRBV6-1,NA,ASSEAWGRGETQY
TRBV20-1,NA,SARAQGGGGSGYNEQF
TRBV29-1,NA,SVVLQGNQPQH
TRBV6-5,NA,TSSYGGSSYEQY
TRBV7-9,TRBD2,VSPPRGGSSNEQF
TRBV6-5,TRBD2,ASSHQREGNNEQY
TRBV7-6,TRBD2,ASSLAQGLAVGETQY
TRBV28,NA,ASSSRRAQY
TRBV21-1,NA,ANSGTRGANVLT
TRBV5-1,TRBD2,ASSSMGLAGRLEQY
TRBV5-1,NA,ASSSLSRGEGTEAF
TRBV19,NA,ASSRAGLSYNEQF
TRBV12-3/TRBV12-4,TRBD2,ASSLATYSGRGGDTQY
TRBV12-3/TRBV12-4,TRBD1,ASTPHVGQGANEQF
TRBV5-6,TRBD2,ASSSGLADNEQF
TRBV6-2/TRBV6-3,TRBD2,ASSRTRYNEQF